The TCR beta chain described here comes from a study of molecular identifiers for immune sequencing clone quantification (dated 2018 in TCRdb). Background on the whole study: For a replicate experiment, the RNA from either about 20,000 or 100,000 naive CD8 T cells was divided into five aliquots, and four of those aliquots went on to sequencing. The study was a methods study using CD8 T cells to benchmark molecular-identifier clustering-based TCR repertoire sequencing (MIDCIRS) and TCR RNA copy counting.

The investigation overall reported the following: Modeling estimated 3 to 3.5 recovered TCR RNA copies per cell, compared with 8.5 to 10 by digital PCR, which implies approximately 30% capture efficiency. Even against a background of around 900,000 naive CD8 T cells, spiked-in Jurkat TCR RNA amounting to a single cell's worth was reported to be detectable. Without barcode sub-clustering, chimeric consensus sequences inflated TCR diversity; chimeras reached as high as 47%. Spiked-in Jurkat TCR RNA (approximately 10 copies' worth), which is not part of the donor repertoire, was contained in the naive libraries. In CMV-specific effector cells, clones with more than 20 RNA copies accounted for over 99% of molecules, whereas in naive cells such clones accounted for under 1%. Highly expanded clone sizes could be underestimated because identical TCR molecules may share a barcode.

A remark on this clonotype: Its binding antigen is unknown. No much larger clone is present one base from it, and per-base qualities are unavailable.

Library preparation employed PCR. Instrument on record: NextSeq 500. Preparation of bulk TCR libraries followed a previously described approach, with the TCR primers listed in Table S5. Purification of total RNA was performed with the Qiagen AllPrep DNA/RNA kit. Before any analysis, reads coming from multiple sequencing runs of the same library were combined into one pool. In the paper's pipeline: Reads were retained only if an exact TCR constant sequence was present, and the retained reads were trimmed to 150 nt and grouped according to their 12-nt molecular barcodes. Reads within each barcode group were sub-clustered using a 15% Levenshtein threshold, and quality-weighted consensus sequences were constructed for each RNA molecule. Non-functional sequences were discarded, and so were lower-count sequences lying one edit away from another sequence. On the basis of fitting two negative binomial distributions, barcode sub-clusters with fewer than 20% of the maximum read count were discarded. Starting from the raw public reads, TCRdb applied fastp trimming at Q25, assembled clones with MiXCR and retained in-frame beta chains. Rows with one shared CDR3 protein collapse into an entry with the most common genes and DNA. TCRdb, not the original authors, processed these V and J calls. The sample table records a few hundred thousand distinct CDR3 sequences; about 23% of these occur just once. The leading ten clones occupy 0.65% to 0.75% of the sample.

Libraries of naive CD8 T cells were built from anywhere between about 20,000 and 1,000,000 sorted cells, with 10%, 30% or 50% of the purified RNA used. Naive CD8 T cells, defined as CD8+CD4-CCR7+CD45RA+, were FACS-sorted into RLT Plus buffer on a BD FACSAria II. Detection sensitivity was tested by spiking Jurkat RNA equal to approximately 9 TCR copies' worth into samples containing about 19,000-1,000,000 naive CD8 T cells. Enrichment of CD8 T cells was done with RosetteSep CD8+ T Cell Enrichment Cocktail plus Ficoll-Paque, and ACK red cell lysis came afterward. The CDR3 starts with the cysteine, ends with the phenylalanine, and has 13 residues. Of the read, only the CDR3 DNA is kept; its 39 bases are in frame from base 1. A distance of 8 bases separates the germline ends of V and J, which lose 1 base and 4 bases respectively. CDR1 and CDR2, per the germline V gene, are SNHLY and FYNNEI.

The rearranged chain carries TRBV2 and TRBJ2-7; a confident D gene designation cannot be given. What was sequenced was naive CD8+ T cells from blood, with Jurkat cell RNA spiked in. This sample's cell subset or site label indicates: FACS-sorted CD8+CD4-CCR7+CD45RA+ naive T cells. This sequence originates from a human donor in good health. Some libraries in this study had Jurkat cell RNA spiked in. The CDR3 loop reads CASSEVREYEQYF. The nucleotides are TGTGCCAGCAGTGAAGTCCGTGAATACGAGCAGTACTTC.